This T cell receptor (beta chain) was obtained from a study of glioma-infiltrating T cells after dendritic cell vaccination. Study-wide background: Glioblastoma patients came from Phase I and II dendritic cell vaccination trials. Between about 2002 and 2013, patients got autologous tumor lysate-pulsed dendritic cell vaccines.

The CDR3 has 19 amino acids. Per germline, CDR1 MGHRA and CDR2 YSYEKL. J lost 3 bases, V lost 2 bases, and 8 bases had no gene match. The data were produced by immunoSEQ multiplex PCR, yet TCRdb's version contains in-frame clones alone and is incomplete. The sample holds 75,000 to 100,000 clones, about 79% seen once. Study-wide results and limits: Estimated pretreatment TIL content predicted outcome after dendritic cell vaccination.

With regard to this clone: Its cognate antigen is unknown.

This sequence originates from a human donor with glioblastoma. Source: blood, taken before dendritic cell vaccination. The V call is TRBV4-1, the J call TRBJ2-3; 16 nucleotides agree with TRBD2. In DNA form, the CDR3 reads TGCGCCAGCAGCCAAAGGGGGACTAGCGGGGGGGTGGAGACAGATACGCAGTATTTT. Its translation is CASSQRGTSGGVETDTQYF.